A selection of T cell receptor beta chains follows, all from one sample in a study of cytomegalovirus exposure and HLA in healthy donors. The data were produced by immunoSEQ multiplex PCR, yet TCRdb's version contains in-frame clones alone and is incomplete. The sample lists around 280,000 clones; roughly 90% were seen once. Sequenced material: PBMCs. The receptor set was obtained from a woman younger than 35 in good health and CMV-seronegative. The CDR3 runs from the conserved cysteine through the conserved F or W.

V: TRBV2; J: TRBJ1-1; CDR3: CASSESPAEAFF
V: TRBV6-5; J: TRBJ2-3; CDR3: CASRAPGLGTDTQYF
V: TRBV10-3; J: TRBJ1-6; CDR3: CAIRGREDSPLHF
V: TRBV2; J: TRBJ1-5; CDR3: CASSRTADSSQPQHF
V: TRBV6-1; J: TRBJ2-1; CDR3: CASSPLGDSHEQFF
V: TRBV5-1; J: TRBJ2-7; CDR3: CASSWTGDYEQYF
V: TRBV4-2; J: TRBJ2-1; CDR3: CASSQGSSRNNEQFF
V: TRBV27; J: TRBJ2-3; CDR3: CASSLLTSYTQYF
V: TRBV5-1; J: TRBJ2-1; CDR3: CASSSPVEGGGGPYNEQFF
V: TRBV7-2; J: TRBJ1-6; CDR3: CASSLRLTSSYNSPLHF
V: TRBV27; J: TRBJ2-3; CDR3: CASRSAGGRADTQYF